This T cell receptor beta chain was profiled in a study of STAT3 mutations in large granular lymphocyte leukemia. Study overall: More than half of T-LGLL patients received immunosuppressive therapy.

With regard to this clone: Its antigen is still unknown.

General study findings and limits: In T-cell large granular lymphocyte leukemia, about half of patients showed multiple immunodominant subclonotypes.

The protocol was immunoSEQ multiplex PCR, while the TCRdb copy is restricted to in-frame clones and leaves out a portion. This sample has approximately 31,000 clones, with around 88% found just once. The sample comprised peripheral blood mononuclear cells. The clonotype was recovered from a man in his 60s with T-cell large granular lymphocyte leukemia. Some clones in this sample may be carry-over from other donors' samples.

In DNA form, the CDR3 reads TGTGCCAGCAGCCAAGACGGACAGGGGAATGAAAAACTGTTTTTT. This sequence encodes CASSQDGQGNEKLFF. This rearrangement joins TRBV4-2 to TRBJ1-4; 9 bases fit TRBD1. V gave up 0 bases and J gave up 5 bases; unmatched junction bases: 1. In germline, CDR1 is LGHNA, CDR2 YNFKEQ. The CDR3 spans 15 residues.